One and the same sample provided the 10 T cell receptor beta chains below, sequenced in a study of blood T cell repertoires in COVID-19. Assay: immunoSEQ multiplex PCR; the TCRdb copy retains only in-frame clones and omits some. Among 97,000 or so clones listed, around four fifths were seen once. The sample comprised peripheral blood. Source of these receptors: a man in his sixties with active or convalescent COVID-19.

The chain recombines TRBV7-2 with TRBJ2-7; TRBD1 is a possible D gene (6 bases). The CDR3 extends over 13 amino acids. Germline V CDR1 and CDR2: SGHTA, FQGNSA. V lost 0 bases and J 3 bases, leaving 6 bases between the germline ends. CDR3 region: CASSLAGGYEQYV. The CDR3 DNA sequence: TGTGCCAGCAGCTTAGCAGGGGGCTACGAGCAGTACGTC.

The chain has TRBV5-6 and TRBJ2-5; the D gene is possibly TRBD2 (5 bases). The CDR3 runs 13 residues. Germline assignment: CDR1 SGHDT and CDR2 YYEEEE. The V end was cut by 0 bases, the J end by 7 bases, with 10 bases between. DNA of the CDR3: TGTGCCAGCAGCTTGGGGACTCCGGGGACCCAGTACTTC. Amino acid sequence: CASSLGTPGTQYF.

The chain combines TRBV24-1 with TRBJ1-1, with TRBD1 matching over 8 bases. Unmatched junction bases numbered 2, after V lost 5 bases and J lost 1 base. The V gene's germline CDR1 is KGHDR and CDR2 SFDVKD. This CDR3 comprises 14 residues. CDR3 sequence (DNA): TGTGCCACCAGTGGGGGACAGGCGAACACTGAAGCTTTCTTT. Translating gives CATSGGQANTEAFF.

Note on this clone: The junction departs from germline at one end; a sequencing error may be responsible. The rearrangement joins TRBV11-2 to TRBJ1-1; D perhaps matches TRBD1 (5 bases). The CDR3 covers 14 residues. Germline CDR1 reads SGHAT; CDR2 reads FQNNGV. CDR3 residues: CASSSNRQNNEAFF. The CDR3 DNA reads TGTGCCAGCAGCTCAAACCGACAGAACAATGAAGCTTTCTTT.

This sequence joins TRBV24-1 and TRBJ2-1; possibly TRBD2 for D (5 bases). Germline V CDR1 and CDR2: KGHDR, SFDVKD. V shed 4 bases and J shed 6 bases, with 12 bases lying between them. The CDR3 has 14 residues. CDR3: CATSEIGRLNEQFF. The CDR3 DNA follows: TGTGCCACCAGTGAGATTGGGAGACTCAATGAGCAGTTCTTC.

The chain couples TRBV28 to TRBJ2-7; weak D call: TRBD1 (6 bases). V was trimmed by 5 bases and J by 2 bases, leaving 10 bases between them. Germline CDR1 reads MDHEN; CDR2 reads SYDVKM. This CDR3 spans 13 amino acids. The CDR3 region is CASSPRDTYEQYV. CDR3 nucleotides: TGTGCCAGCAGTCCCCGGGACACCTACGAGCAGTACGTC.

J is TRBJ2-7 and V is TRBV6-6, with TRBD2 as a possible D gene (6 bases). Germline V gene sequence: CDR1 MNHNY, CDR2 SVGAGI (reference sequence). The germline V and J ends were trimmed by 8 bases and 0 bases, with 14 bases remaining between them. This CDR3 contains 14 residues. In DNA form, the CDR3 reads TGTGCCAGCGGCGGGACTCGCAGCTCCTACGAGCAGTACTTC. The encoded protein is CASGGTRSSYEQYF.

The chain uses TRBV24-1 and TRBJ2-1; D remains unclear. V gave up 1 base and J gave up 9 bases, with 3 bases separating them. Germline values: CDR1 KGHDR, CDR2 SFDVKD. This CDR3 is built from 11 residues. Here the CDR3 DNA reads TGTGCCACCAGTGATTTCCGTGAGCAGTTCTTC. Its translation is CATSDFREQFF.

The gene calls are TRBV28 and TRBJ2-3; D gene ambiguous. Germline V lookup: CDR1 MDHEN, CDR2 SYDVKM. V was pared by 8 bases and J by 6 bases, with 12 bases between. This CDR3 region has 12 residues. The CDR3 bases are TGTGCCAGCGGGCCTTCGTCGGATACGCAGTATTTT. Residues: CASGPSSDTQYF.

The chain has TRBV3-1 (or the pseudogene TRBV3-2) and TRBJ2-2; D may be TRBD2 (6 bases). V dropped 4 bases and J dropped 2 bases, with 11 bases sitting between them. Germline assignment: CDR1 LGHDT and CDR2 YNNKEL (reference sequence). The CDR3 is made up of 15 amino acids. The CDR3 DNA reads as TGTGCCAGCAGCCGCGGAGGGGTTAACACCGGGGAGCTGTTTTTT. Its translation is CASSRGGVNTGELFF.